This TCR beta chain was profiled in a study of PD-1 blockade in classical Hodgkin lymphoma. General study results and limits: Similar baseline diversity was found in complete responders and newly diagnosed patients.

TCRdb's table, derived via immunoSEQ multiplex PCR, lists solely in-frame clones and lacks some. The sample lists approximately 51,000 clones, around 73% occurring once. Germline-derived CDR1 and CDR2 are SGDLS and YYNGEE. After removal of 3 bases from V and 5 bases from J, the junction contained 4 bases not matched to a gene. This CDR3 has 13 residues. This clone was detected only a few times. Its antigen is still unknown. Every patient relapsed after autologous stem cell transplantation, and brentuximab vedotin exposure varied. The source is a human donor with classical Hodgkin lymphoma. V usage is TRBV9 and J usage is TRBJ2-7; 8 bases agree with TRBD1. Sequenced here: peripheral blood mononuclear cells (PBMCs), sampled before the second cycle of nivolumab. CDR3 nucleotide sequence: TGTGCCAGCAGCGCGACAGGGGTCCACGAGCAGTACTTC. Residues: CASSATGVHEQYF.